The table lists the clone carrying this T cell receptor (beta chain) with a few counts. What it binds is unknown. The data are from a study of T cell responses to AZD1222 COVID-19 vaccine. Study-wide results and caveats: Researchers took repertoire samples only after the peak T cell response had come. In a largely white British group with more females than males, clonal diversity was possibly underestimated.

This CDR3 is built from 13 residues. The germline gives CDR1 SEHNR, CDR2 FQNEAQ (reference sequence). V lost 3 bases to trimming and J lost 1 base, with 4 bases between them. Libraries were prepared by immunoSEQ multiplex PCR; TCRdb keeps only in-frame clonotypes and omits some of them. The sample comprises 140,000 to 150,000 clones, about 90% of which are singletons, and 7.5% to 8% rests with the top ten. The clonotype was recovered from an adult who received the MenACWY meningococcal vaccine as a control. The chain combines TRBV7-9 with TRBJ1-5; D is unresolved. The sample consisted of peripheral blood, taken 28 days after the second dose of the MenACWY control vaccine. This CDR3 reads CASSFGSNQPQHF. In DNA, the CDR3 is TGTGCCAGCAGCTTTGGCAGCAATCAGCCCCAGCATTTT. The entire variable domain, with the rest obtained from reference TRBV7-9 and TRBJ1-5, is as follows: DTGVSQNPRHKITKRGQNVTFRCDPISEHNRLYWYRQTLGQGPEFLTYFQNEAQLEKSRLLSDRFSAERPKGSFSTLEIQRTEQGDSAMYLCASSFGSNQPQHFGDGTRLSIL.